These 12 T cell receptor beta chains share one sample of origin, sequenced in a study of control samples from healthy donors and cancer patients. Libraries were prepared by immunoSEQ multiplex PCR; TCRdb keeps only in-frame clonotypes and omits some of them. The sample includes about 220,000 clones, roughly 94% of them seen just once. The material sequenced was blood. The source of these receptors is a man aged 45-65 years in good health.

This clone was seen a single time. V gene TRBV3-1 (or the pseudogene TRBV3-2) combines with J gene TRBJ2-7, with 8 bases lining up with TRBD1. The V segment lost 3 bases and the J segment 5 bases; nucleotides outside the gene matches: 9. This CDR3 has 15 residues. Germline-derived CDR1 and CDR2 are LGHDT and YNNKEL (reference sequence). The CDR3 DNA reads as TGTGCCAGCAGCCATGGCGGACAGGGTTGGGACGAGCAGTACTTC. Residues: CASSHGGQGWDEQYF.

The chain has TRBV2 and TRBJ1-1, with D possibly matching TRBD1 (5 bases). There are 13 residues in the CDR3. Trimming cost V 7 bases and J 5 bases, with 14 bases left between them. Germline V lookup: CDR1 SNHLY, CDR2 FYNNEI. The CDR3 bases are TGTGCCAGCATCGAGCAGGGAGGGACTGAAGCTTTCTTT. It is translated as CASIEQGGTEAFF.

J is TRBJ1-1 and V is TRBV6-5; D perhaps matches TRBD1 (6 bases). V lost 7 bases and J lost 5, with 14 bases in between. The CDR3 runs 13 residues. Germline loops: CDR1 MNHEY, CDR2 SVGAGI. The chain's CDR3 is CASTRFTGTEAFF. The DNA of the CDR3 is TGTGCCAGCACTCGATTCACAGGGACTGAAGCTTTCTTT.

V gene TRBV12-5 combines with J gene TRBJ2-7, with a weak D call TRBD1 (6 bases). The CDR3 extends over 20 amino acids. The germline V and J ends were trimmed by 1 base and 3 bases, with 28 bases remaining between them. The germline CDR1 and CDR2 sequences are LGHNT and FRNRAP. The CDR3 spells CASGLEYREPAPGLRYEQYV. CDR3 DNA sequence: TGTGCTAGTGGTTTGGAGTACAGGGAGCCCGCGCCCGGACTCCGCTACGAGCAGTACGTC.

The genes are TRBV5-4 and TRBJ2-5; D may be TRBD1 (5 bases). CDR3 length equals 13 residues. Trimming took 0 bases from V and 9 from J, leaving 12 bases between them. The germline V gene has CDR1 SGHNT and CDR2 YYREEE (reference sequence). CDR3 sequence (DNA): TGTGCCAGCAGCTTGGGCCAGGGCGGCCCCCAGTACTTC. Translated: CASSLGQGGPQYF.

The CDR3 bases are TGTGCCAGCAGCTCCCCCCTAGCGCGGGTCCGGAATGAGCAGTTCTTC. It encodes CASSSPLARVRNEQFF. V and J are TRBV7-2 and TRBJ2-1, with D perhaps TRBD2 (6 bases). The V end was cut by 4 bases, the J end by 7 bases, with 20 bases between. The CDR3 loop spans 16 amino acids. CDR1 is SGHTA and CDR2 is FQGNSA in the germline V gene.

The V gene is TRBV7-8, the J gene TRBJ2-2, with 7 bases lining up with TRBD1. Germline trimming cut 1 base from V and 4 bases from J; bases unmatched to any gene: 3. This CDR3 region has 15 residues. Looked up from germline, CDR1 is SGHVS and CDR2 is FQNEAQ. The CDR3 protein is CASSLGQGFTGELFF. The DNA for the CDR3 is TGTGCCAGCAGCTTAGGACAGGGATTCACCGGGGAGCTGTTTTTT.

This clone appeared a few times. The V and J genes are TRBV27 and TRBJ1-1, with D perhaps TRBD1 (5 bases). Per the germline V gene, CDR1 is MNHEY and CDR2 is SMNVEV (reference sequence). V was clipped by 6 bases and J by 1 base, with 12 bases between them. There are 14 residues in the CDR3. The CDR3 DNA sequence: TGTGCCAGCAGGCCTGGGGGGAAGAACACTGAAGCTTTCTTT. It is translated as CASRPGGKNTEAFF.

The V call is TRBV6-5, the J call TRBJ1-2; 8 nucleotides match TRBD1. CDR1 MNHEY and CDR2 SVGAGI come from the germline V gene. V shed 7 bases, J shed 4 bases, and the junction held 8 bases outside the gene matches. The CDR3 contains 14 residues. The CDR3 loop reads CASTETGDRYGYTF. CDR3 nucleotides: TGTGCCAGCACCGAGACAGGGGATCGCTATGGCTACACCTTC.

CDR3: CASSVIGTDSNQPQHF. The CDR3 nucleotides are TGTGCCAGCAGCGTAATCGGGACGGATAGCAATCAGCCCCAGCATTTT. This chain joins TRBV7-2 and TRBJ1-5; tentative D call: TRBD1 (5 bases). There are 16 residues in the CDR3. CDR1 and CDR2 from the germline V gene are SGHTA and FQGNSA. Trimming took off 5 bases at V and 0 bases at J, with 14 bases between the two ends.

This chain joins TRBV24-1 and TRBJ1-5; D is uncertain. There are 15 residues in the CDR3. Germline lookup yields CDR1 KGHDR and CDR2 SFDVKD. Deletions cut 6 bases from V and 5 bases from J, with 16 bases between. Here the CDR3 reads CATSSGSAFHQPQHF. The CDR3 DNA follows: TGTGCCACCAGTTCCGGGTCAGCATTCCATCAGCCCCAGCATTTT.

The chain couples TRBV5-1 to TRBJ2-2, with TRBD2 matching 9 bases. Unmatched junction bases numbered 4, after V lost 4 bases and J lost 3 bases. This CDR3 has 15 residues. Germline CDR1 is SGHRS and CDR2 is YFSETQ. The CDR3 DNA reads as TGCGCCAGCAGCGTCCTAGCGGGGTACACCGGGGAGCTGTTTTTT. This encodes CASSVLAGYTGELFF.